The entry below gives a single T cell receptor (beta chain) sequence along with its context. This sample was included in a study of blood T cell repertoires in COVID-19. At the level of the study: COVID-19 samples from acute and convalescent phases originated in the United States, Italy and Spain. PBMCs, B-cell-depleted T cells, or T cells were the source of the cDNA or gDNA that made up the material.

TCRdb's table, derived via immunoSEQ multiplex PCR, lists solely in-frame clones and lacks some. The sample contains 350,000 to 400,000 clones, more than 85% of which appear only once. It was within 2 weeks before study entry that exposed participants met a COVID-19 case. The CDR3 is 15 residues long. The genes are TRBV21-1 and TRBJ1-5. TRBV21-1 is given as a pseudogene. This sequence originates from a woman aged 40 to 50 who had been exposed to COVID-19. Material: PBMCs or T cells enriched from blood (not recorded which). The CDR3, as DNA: TGTGCCAGCAGCAAAGTTAACTATAGCAATCAGCCCCAGCATTTT. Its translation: CASSKVNYSNQPQHF.